Each of the 6 T cell receptor beta chains below was sequenced from the same sample in a study of blood T cell repertoires in COVID-19. Method: immunoSEQ multiplex PCR; TCRdb's copy keeps in-frame clones and lacks some. Here the sample spans about 81,000 clones, just over 85% being singletons. Sequencing was performed on peripheral blood. The receptors derive from a woman older than 75 with acute or convalescent COVID-19.

The rearrangement links TRBV10-3 to TRBJ2-3, with D possibly being TRBD1 (5 bases). V was pared by 0 bases and J by 7 bases, with 8 bases between. The germline V gene encodes CDR1 ENHRY and CDR2 SYGVKD. The CDR3 extends over 13 amino acids. The CDR3 loop is CAISESGAYTQYF. The CDR3 nucleotides read TGTGCCATCAGTGAGTCAGGGGCATATACGCAGTATTTT.

This sequence joins TRBV2 and TRBJ1-5; D ambiguous. CDR1 SNHLY and CDR2 FYNNEI come from the germline V gene. There are 14 residues in the CDR3. The V and J ends lost 4 bases and 6 bases respectively, with 13 bases between them. CDR3 DNA sequence: TGTGCCAGCAGTGGGGGTGGGCGGGGTCAGCCCCAGCATTTT. It codes for CASSGGGRGQPQHF.

This chain joins TRBV5-1 and TRBJ1-1; 7 bases match TRBD1. Per germline, CDR1 SGHRS and CDR2 YFSETQ. V lost 4 bases, J lost 4 bases, and 7 bases stayed unmatched. The CDR3 is 14 residues long. This CDR3 is CASSEQQGSTEAFF. The CDR3 DNA sequence: TGCGCCAGCAGCGAACAACAGGGGAGCACTGAAGCTTTCTTT.

This sequence joins TRBV19 and TRBJ1-5, with TRBD1 as a possible D gene (6 bases). The V gene's germline CDR1 is LNHDA and CDR2 SQIVND (reference sequence). This CDR3 spans 13 amino acids. Between the trimmed V and J ends, which lost 4 bases and 4 bases, there was a span of 8 bases. CDR3 in DNA: TGTGCCAGTAGTAGTCAGGGGAATCAGCCCCAGCATTTT. Translated, it gives CASSSQGNQPQHF.

This clone was seen more than once but under ten times. This chain uses TRBV7-2 with TRBJ2-7, with D unclear. The CDR3 spans 11 residues. In germline, CDR1 is SGHTA, CDR2 FQGNSA. V dropped 2 bases and J dropped 6 bases, with 5 bases sitting between them. As DNA, the CDR3 is TGTGCCAGCAGCTTATCAGGCGAGCAGTACTTC. This gives the protein CASSLSGEQYF. Filled out from reference TRBV7-2 and TRBJ2-7, the complete variable domain reads GAGVSQSPSNKVTEKGKDVELRCDPISGHTALYWYRQSLGQGLEFLIYFQGNSAPDKSGLPSDRFSAERTGGSVSTLTIQRTQQEDSAVYLCASSLSGEQYFGPGTRLTVT.

The V and J genes are TRBV5-1 and TRBJ1-2; D remains ambiguous. The CDR3 spans 12 residues. V dropped 1 base and J dropped 8 bases, with 9 bases sitting between them. Germline CDR1 is SGHRS and CDR2 is YFSETQ. CDR3 protein: CASSLTRGGYTF. The CDR3 DNA follows: TGCGCCAGCAGCTTGACCCGGGGAGGCTACACCTTC.